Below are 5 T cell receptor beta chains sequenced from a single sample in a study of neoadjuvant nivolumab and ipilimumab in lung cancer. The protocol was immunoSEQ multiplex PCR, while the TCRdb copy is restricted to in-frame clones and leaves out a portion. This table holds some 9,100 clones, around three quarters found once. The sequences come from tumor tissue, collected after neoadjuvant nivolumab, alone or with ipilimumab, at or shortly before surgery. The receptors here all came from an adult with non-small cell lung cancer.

The CDR3 is CASSLRTSRSSYNEQFF. The CDR3 coding sequence is TGTGCCAGCAGCCTTAGGACTAGCAGGAGCTCCTACAATGAGCAGTTCTTC. V usage is TRBV4-2 and J usage is TRBJ2-1; 8 positions agree with TRBD2. Germline V gene sequence: CDR1 LGHNA, CDR2 YNFKEQ. CDR3 length: 17 amino acids. V lost 4 bases and J lost 0; bases outside the gene matches: 8.

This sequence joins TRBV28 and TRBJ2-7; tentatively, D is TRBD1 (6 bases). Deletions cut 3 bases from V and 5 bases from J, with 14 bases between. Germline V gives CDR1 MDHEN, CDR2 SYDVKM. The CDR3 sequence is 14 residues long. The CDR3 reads CASSFFWAGDEQYF. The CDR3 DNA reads TGTGCCAGCAGTTTTTTTTGGGCAGGGGACGAGCAGTACTTC.

The CDR3 sequence: CASSLAPVWGRAFYEQYF. In nucleotides, the CDR3 is TGTGCCAGCAGCTTAGCCCCCGTTTGGGGGAGGGCCTTCTACGAGCAGTACTTC. V usage is TRBV7-2 and J usage is TRBJ2-7; 7 nucleotides agree with TRBD2. Losses at the gene ends were 0 bases for V and 3 bases for J; bases not matched to a gene: 14. Germline-derived CDR1 and CDR2 are SGHTA and FQGNSA. The CDR3 extends over 18 amino acids.

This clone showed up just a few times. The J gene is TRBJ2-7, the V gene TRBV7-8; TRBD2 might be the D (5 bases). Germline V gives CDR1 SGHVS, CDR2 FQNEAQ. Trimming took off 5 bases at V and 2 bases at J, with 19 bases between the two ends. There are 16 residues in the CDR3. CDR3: CASSKGRVEEAYEQYF. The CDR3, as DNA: TGTGCCAGCAGCAAGGGTCGGGTGGAGGAAGCCTACGAGCAGTACTTC.

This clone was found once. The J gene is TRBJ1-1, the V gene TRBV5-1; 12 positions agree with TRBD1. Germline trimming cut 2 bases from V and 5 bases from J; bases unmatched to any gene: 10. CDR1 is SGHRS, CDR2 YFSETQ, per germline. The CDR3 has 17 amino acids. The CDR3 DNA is TGCGCCAGCAGCTTCAATCGGGACAGGGGGCGCGTAACTGAAGCTTTCTTT. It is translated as CASSFNRDRGRVTEAFF.